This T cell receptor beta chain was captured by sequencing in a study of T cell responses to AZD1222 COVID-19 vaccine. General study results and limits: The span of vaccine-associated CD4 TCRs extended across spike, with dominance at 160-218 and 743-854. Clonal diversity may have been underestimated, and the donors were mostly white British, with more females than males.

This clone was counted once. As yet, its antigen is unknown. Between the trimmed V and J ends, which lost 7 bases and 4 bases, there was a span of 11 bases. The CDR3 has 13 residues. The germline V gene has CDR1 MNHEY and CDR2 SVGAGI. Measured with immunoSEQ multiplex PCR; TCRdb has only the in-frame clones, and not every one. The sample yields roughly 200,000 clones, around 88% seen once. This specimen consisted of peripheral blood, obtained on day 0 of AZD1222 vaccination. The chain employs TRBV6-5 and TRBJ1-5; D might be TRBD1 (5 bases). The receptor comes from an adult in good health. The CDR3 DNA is TGTGCCAGCACGGGGACTGCGAATCAGCCCCAGCATTTT. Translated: CASTGTANQPQHF.